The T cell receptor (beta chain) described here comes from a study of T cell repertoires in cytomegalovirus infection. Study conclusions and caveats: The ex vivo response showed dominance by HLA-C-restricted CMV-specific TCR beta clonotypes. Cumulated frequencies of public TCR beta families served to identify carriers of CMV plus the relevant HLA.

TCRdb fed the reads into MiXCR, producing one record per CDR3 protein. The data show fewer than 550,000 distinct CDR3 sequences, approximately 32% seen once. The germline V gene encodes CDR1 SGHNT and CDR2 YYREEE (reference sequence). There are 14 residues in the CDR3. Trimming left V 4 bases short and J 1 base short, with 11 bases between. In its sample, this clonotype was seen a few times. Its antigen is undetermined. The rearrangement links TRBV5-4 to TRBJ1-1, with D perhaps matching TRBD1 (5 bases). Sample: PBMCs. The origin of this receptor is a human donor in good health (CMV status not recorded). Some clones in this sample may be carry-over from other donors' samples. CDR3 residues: CASSPRQKNTEAFF. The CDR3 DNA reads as TGTGCCAGCAGCCCCCGACAGAAGAACACTGAAGCTTTCTTT.